This TCR beta chain was documented in a study of follicular helper T cells after annual influenza vaccination. Trimming took off 6 bases at V and 6 bases at J, with 11 bases between the two ends. The germline CDR1 and CDR2 sequences are MRHNA and SNTAGT. CDR3 length: 13 amino acids. Assay: immunoSEQ multiplex PCR; the TCRdb copy retains only in-frame clones and omits some. The sample has roughly 5,100 clones, roughly 82% seen once. Noted time point: 2015-2016 season, pre-vaccination. The TCR sequence derives from an adult who received the influenza vaccine. This rearrangement joins TRBV6-4 to TRBJ2-2, with no clear D. The sample consisted of CXCR5- memory CD4+ T cells sorted from blood, taken on the day of influenza vaccination. DNA for the CDR3: TGTGCCAGCAGCCGGCAGGCCCCCGGGGAGCTGTTTTTT. It is translated as CASSRQAPGELFF.